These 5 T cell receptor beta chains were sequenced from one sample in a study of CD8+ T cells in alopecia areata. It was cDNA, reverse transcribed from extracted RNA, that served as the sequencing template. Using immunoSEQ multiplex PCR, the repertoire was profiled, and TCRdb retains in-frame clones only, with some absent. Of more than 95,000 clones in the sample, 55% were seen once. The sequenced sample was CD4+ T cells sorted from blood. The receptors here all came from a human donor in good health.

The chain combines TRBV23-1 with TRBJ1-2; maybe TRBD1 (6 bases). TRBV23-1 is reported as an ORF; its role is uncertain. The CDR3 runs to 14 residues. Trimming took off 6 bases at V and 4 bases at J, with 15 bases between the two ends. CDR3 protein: CASRDRTAGYGYTF. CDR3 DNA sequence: TGCGCCAGCAGGGATAGGACAGCTGGCTATGGCTACACCTTC.

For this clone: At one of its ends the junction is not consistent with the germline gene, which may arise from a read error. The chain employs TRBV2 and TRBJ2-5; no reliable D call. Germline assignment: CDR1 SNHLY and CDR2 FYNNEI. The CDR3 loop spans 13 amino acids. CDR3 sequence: CASSEYEGYRSDF. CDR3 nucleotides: TGTGCCAGCAGTGAATATGAAGGGTATAGGTCGGACTTC. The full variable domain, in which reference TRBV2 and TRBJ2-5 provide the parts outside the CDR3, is EPEVTQTPSHQVTQMGQEVILRCVPISNHLYFYWYRQILGQKVEFLVSFYNNEISEKSEIFDDQFSVERPDGSNFTLKIRSTKLEDSAMYFCASSEYEGYRSDFGPGTRLLVL.

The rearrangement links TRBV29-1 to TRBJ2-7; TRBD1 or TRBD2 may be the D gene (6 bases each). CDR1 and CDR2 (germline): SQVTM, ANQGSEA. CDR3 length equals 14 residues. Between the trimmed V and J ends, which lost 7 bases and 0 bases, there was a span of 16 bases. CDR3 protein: CSALGGASSYEQYF. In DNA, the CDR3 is TGCAGCGCCCTCGGGGGCGCCAGCTCCTACGAGCAGTACTTC.

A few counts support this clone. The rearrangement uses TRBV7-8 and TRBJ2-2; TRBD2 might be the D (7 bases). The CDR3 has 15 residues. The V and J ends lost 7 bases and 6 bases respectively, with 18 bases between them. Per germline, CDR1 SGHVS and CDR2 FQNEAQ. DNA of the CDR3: TGTGCCAGCAATCCCATGGCGGGGGCCCCCGGGGAGCTGTTTTTT. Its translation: CASNPMAGAPGELFF. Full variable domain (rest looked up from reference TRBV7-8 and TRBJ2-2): GAGVSQSPRYKVAKRGQDVALRCDPISGHVSLFWYQQALGQGPEFLTYFQNEAQLDKSGLPSDRFFAERPEGSVSTLKIQRTQQEDSAVYLCASNPMAGAPGELFFGEGSRLTVL.

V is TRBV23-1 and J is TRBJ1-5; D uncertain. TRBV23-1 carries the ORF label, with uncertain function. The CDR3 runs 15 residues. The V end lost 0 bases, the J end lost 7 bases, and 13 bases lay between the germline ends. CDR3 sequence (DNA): TGCGCCAGCAGTCAATCGGGTGGTTCCGACCAGCCCCAGCATTTT. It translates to CASSQSGGSDQPQHF.